This T cell receptor beta chain was documented in a study of blood T cell repertoires in COVID-19. Assay used: immunoSEQ multiplex PCR; TCRdb lists only in-frame clones, some missing. This table has about 400,000 clones, around 90% appearing once. The CDR3 is 15 residues long. Germline-derived CDR1 and CDR2 are MGHRA and YSYEKL. V lost 2 bases and J lost 2; bases outside the gene matches: 3. The specimen was peripheral blood. This chain connects TRBV4-1 to TRBJ2-7; 10 nucleotides match TRBD1. The receptor was isolated from a human donor in a cohort sampled during active COVID-19. CDR3 residues: CASSQNGQGAYEQYF. The CDR3 DNA follows: TGCGCCAGCAGCCAAAACGGACAGGGGGCCTACGAGCAGTACTTC.